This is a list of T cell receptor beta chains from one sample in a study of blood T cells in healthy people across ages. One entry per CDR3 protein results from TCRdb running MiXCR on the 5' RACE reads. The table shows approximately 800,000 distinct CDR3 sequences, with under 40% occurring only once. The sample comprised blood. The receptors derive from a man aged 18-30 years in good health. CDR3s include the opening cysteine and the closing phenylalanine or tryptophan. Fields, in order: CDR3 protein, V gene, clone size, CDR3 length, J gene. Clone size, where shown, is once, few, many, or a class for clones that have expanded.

CDR3 protein: CASSLTGTAYGYTF; V gene: TRBV5-8; clone size: NA; CDR3 length: 14; J gene: TRBJ1-2
CDR3 protein: CASSELNGGAVAFF; V gene: TRBV6-1; clone size: NA; CDR3 length: 14; J gene: TRBJ1-1
CDR3 protein: CSATTGQTYNEQFF; V gene: TRBV20-1; clone size: many; CDR3 length: 14; J gene: TRBJ2-1
CDR3 protein: CASSRRGTRPGGDINQPQHF; V gene: TRBV6-2/TRBV6-3; clone size: NA; CDR3 length: 20; J gene: TRBJ1-5
CDR3 protein: CASSYDRENTGELFF; V gene: TRBV6-5; clone size: few; CDR3 length: 15; J gene: TRBJ2-2
CDR3 protein: CASSRQAFF; V gene: TRBV12-3/TRBV12-4; clone size: NA; CDR3 length: 9; J gene: TRBJ1-1
CDR3 protein: CASNPRQGGGYGYTF; V gene: TRBV2; clone size: NA; CDR3 length: 15; J gene: TRBJ1-2
CDR3 protein: CATPGLNDEAFF; V gene: TRBV6-5; clone size: few; CDR3 length: 12; J gene: TRBJ1-1
CDR3 protein: CASSSYVGQGASEQFF; V gene: TRBV5-1; clone size: few; CDR3 length: 16; J gene: TRBJ2-1
CDR3 protein: CASNPGRAINYGYTF; V gene: TRBV12-3/TRBV12-4; clone size: many; CDR3 length: 15; J gene: TRBJ1-2
CDR3 protein: CSTETGTSGLSQETQYF; V gene: TRBV29-1; clone size: NA; CDR3 length: 17; J gene: NA
CDR3 protein: CSAREGQPNTEAFF; V gene: TRBV20-1; clone size: NA; CDR3 length: 14; J gene: TRBJ1-1
CDR3 protein: CASSEYRGTDTQYF; V gene: TRBV25-1; clone size: NA; CDR3 length: 14; J gene: TRBJ2-3
CDR3 protein: CASTRGRKSPLHF; V gene: TRBV27; clone size: NA; CDR3 length: 13; J gene: TRBJ1-6
CDR3 protein: CASSPREGPIEPQHF; V gene: TRBV4-2; clone size: NA; CDR3 length: 15; J gene: TRBJ1-5
CDR3 protein: CASSQDRGSEAFF; V gene: TRBV4-3; clone size: few; CDR3 length: 13; J gene: TRBJ1-1
CDR3 protein: CASSDLGGNNVGAFF; V gene: TRBV25-1; clone size: NA; CDR3 length: 15; J gene: TRBJ1-1